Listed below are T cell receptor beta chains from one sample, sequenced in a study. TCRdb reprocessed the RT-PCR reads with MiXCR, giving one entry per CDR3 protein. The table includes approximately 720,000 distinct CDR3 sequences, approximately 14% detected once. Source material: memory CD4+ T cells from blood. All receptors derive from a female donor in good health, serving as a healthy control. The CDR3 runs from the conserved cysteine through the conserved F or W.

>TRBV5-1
CASSLGQEAEQFF
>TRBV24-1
CATSPGSLYEQYF
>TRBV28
CASSLWGTRAHTIYF
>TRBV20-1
CSAREFGPQETQYF
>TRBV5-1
CASSLDHRDFDYEQYF
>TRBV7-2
CASSYRIGQGSSYEQYF
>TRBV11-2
CASSELSRGQETQYF
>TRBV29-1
CSARLSGGGETQYF
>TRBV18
CASSRRGPDGEQYF
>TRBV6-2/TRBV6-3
CASYPLGRGDGYTF
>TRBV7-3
CASSLTPVGSDTQYF
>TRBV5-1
CASSLAFAETQYF
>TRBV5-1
CASSLLVGSSGEQYF
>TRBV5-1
CASSLGAGTGEQFF
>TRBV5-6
CASSLETGVNTGELFF
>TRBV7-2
CASSLTDLSIQYF
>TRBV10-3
CAISEWGNTIYF
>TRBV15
CATSRDRGGLPYEQYF
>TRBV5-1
CASSSFAGVGETQYF
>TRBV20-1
CSARDRTGPGNTIYF
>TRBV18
CASSPHPLTDTQYF
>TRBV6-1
CASSAGTVEGETQYF
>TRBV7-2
CASSLGQRYSPLHF
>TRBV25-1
CASSEANSGLNEQFF